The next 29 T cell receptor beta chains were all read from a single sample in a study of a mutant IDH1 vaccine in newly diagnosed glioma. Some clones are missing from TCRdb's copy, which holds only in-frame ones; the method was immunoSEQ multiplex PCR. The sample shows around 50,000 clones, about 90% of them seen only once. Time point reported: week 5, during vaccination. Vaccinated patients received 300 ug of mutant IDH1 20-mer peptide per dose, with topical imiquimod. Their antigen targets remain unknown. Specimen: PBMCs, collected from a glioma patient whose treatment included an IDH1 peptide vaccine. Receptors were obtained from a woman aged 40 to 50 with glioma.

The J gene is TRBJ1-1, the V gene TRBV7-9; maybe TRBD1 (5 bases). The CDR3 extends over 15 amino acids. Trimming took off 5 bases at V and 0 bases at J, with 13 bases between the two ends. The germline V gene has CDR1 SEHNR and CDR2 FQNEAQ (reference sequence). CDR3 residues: CASSPTTDMNTEAFF. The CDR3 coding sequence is TGTGCCAGCAGCCCTACGACAGACATGAACACTGAAGCTTTCTTT.

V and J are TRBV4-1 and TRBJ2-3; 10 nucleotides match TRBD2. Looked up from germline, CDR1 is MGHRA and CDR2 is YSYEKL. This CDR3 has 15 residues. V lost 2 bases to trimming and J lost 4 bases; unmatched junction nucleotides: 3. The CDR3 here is CASSQIAGGADTQYF. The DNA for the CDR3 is TGCGCCAGCAGCCAAATAGCGGGGGGCGCAGATACGCAGTATTTT.

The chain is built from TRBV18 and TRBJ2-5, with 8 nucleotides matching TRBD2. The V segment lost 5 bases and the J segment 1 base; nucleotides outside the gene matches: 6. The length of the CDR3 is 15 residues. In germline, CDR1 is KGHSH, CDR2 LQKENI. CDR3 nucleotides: TGTGCCAGCTCAGACGTCACTAGCGGCCAAGAGACCCAGTACTTC. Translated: CASSDVTSGQETQYF.

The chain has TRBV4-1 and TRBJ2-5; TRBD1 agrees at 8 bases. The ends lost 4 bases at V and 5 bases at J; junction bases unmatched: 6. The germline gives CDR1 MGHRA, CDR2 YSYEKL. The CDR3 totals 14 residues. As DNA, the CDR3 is TGCGCCAGCAGCCCCGGACAGGGCGAGGAGACCCAGTACTTC. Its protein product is CASSPGQGEETQYF.

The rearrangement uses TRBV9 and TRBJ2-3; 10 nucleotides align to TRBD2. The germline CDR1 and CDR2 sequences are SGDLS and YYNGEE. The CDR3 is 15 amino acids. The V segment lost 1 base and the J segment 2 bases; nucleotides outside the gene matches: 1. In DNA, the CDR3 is TGTGCCAGCAGCGTAAGCGGGAGGGCCACAGATACGCAGTATTTT. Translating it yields CASSVSGRATDTQYF.

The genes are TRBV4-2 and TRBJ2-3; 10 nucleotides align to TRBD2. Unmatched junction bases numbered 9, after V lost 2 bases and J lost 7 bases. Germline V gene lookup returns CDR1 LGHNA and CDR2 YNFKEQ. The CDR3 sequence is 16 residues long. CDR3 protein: CASSQTSGGAEYTQYF. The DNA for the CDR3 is TGTGCCAGCAGCCAAACAAGCGGGGGGGCCGAATATACGCAGTATTTT.

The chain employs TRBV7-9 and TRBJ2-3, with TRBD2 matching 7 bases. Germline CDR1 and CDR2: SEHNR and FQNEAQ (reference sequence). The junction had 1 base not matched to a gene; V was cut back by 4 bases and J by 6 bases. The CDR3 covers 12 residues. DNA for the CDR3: TGTGCCAGCAGCTCCGGGGGGGATACGCAGTATTTT. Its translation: CASSSGGDTQYF.

The CDR3 region has the DNA TGTGCCACCCAGGGGACAGGGAAGGAAAAACTGTTTTTT. Translation gives CATQGTGKEKLFF. The rearrangement uses TRBV10-3 and TRBJ1-4; 9 positions agree with TRBD1. Looked up from germline, CDR1 is ENHRY and CDR2 is SYGVKD. The CDR3 is made up of 13 amino acids. The V gene end was trimmed by 10 bases and the J gene end by 8 bases; junction bases not matched to a gene: 8.

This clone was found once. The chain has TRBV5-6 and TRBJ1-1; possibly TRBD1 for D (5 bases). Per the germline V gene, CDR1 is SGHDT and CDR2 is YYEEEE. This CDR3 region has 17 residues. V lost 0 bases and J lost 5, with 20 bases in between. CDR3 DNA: TGTGCCAGCAGCTTGGCCTATGGTGTGAGCAGGGCGACTGAAGCTTTCTTT. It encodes CASSLAYGVSRATEAFF. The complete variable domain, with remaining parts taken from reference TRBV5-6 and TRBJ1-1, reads DAGVTQSPTHLIKTRGQQVTLRCSPKSGHDTVSWYQQALGQGPQFIFQYYEEEERQRGNFPDRFSGHQFPNYSSELNVNALLLGDSALYLCASSLAYGVSRATEAFFGQGTRLTVV.

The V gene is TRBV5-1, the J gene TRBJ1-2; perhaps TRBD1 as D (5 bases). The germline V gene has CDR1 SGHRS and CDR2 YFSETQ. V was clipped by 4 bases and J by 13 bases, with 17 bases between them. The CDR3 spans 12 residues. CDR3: CASSTTVGESTF. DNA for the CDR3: TGCGCCAGCAGCACTACCGTAGGGGAATCCACCTTC.

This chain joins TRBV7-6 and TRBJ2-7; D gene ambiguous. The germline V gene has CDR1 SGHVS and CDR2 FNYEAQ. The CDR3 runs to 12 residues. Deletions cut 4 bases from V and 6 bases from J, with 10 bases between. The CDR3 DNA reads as TGTGCCAGCAGCTCTGAGGCTGGCGAGCAGTACTTC. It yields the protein CASSSEAGEQYF. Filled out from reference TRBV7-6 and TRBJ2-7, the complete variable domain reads GAGVSQSPRYKVTKRGQDVALRCDPISGHVSLYWYRQALGQGPEFLTYFNYEAQQDKSGLPNDRFSAERPEGSISTLTIQRTEQRDSAMYRCASSSEAGEQYFGPGTRLTVT.

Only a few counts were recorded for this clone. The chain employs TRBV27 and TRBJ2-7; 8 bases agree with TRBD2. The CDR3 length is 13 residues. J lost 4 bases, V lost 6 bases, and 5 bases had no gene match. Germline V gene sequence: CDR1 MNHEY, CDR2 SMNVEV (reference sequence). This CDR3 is CASSFSGSYEQYF. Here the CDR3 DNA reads TGTGCCAGCAGCTTCAGCGGGAGTTACGAGCAGTACTTC.

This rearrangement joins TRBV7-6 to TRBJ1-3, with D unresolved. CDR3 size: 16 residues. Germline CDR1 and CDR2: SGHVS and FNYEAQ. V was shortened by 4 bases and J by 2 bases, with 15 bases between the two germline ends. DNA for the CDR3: TGTGCCAGCAGCTCGACCATCGGAGGAACTGGAAACACCATATATTTT. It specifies CASSSTIGGTGNTIYF.

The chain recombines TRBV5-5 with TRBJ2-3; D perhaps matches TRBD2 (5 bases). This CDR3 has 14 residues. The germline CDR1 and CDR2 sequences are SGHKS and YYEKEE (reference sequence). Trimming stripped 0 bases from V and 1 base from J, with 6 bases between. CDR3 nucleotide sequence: TGTGCCAGCAGCTTGGACGGGGGCACAGATACGCAGTATTTT. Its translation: CASSLDGGTDTQYF.

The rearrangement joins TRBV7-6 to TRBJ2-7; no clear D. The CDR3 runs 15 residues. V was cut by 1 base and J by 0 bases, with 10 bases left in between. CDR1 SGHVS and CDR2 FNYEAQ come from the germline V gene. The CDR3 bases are TGTGCCAGCAGCTTAGACGTCACTTCCTCCTACGAGCAGTACTTC. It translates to CASSLDVTSSYEQYF.

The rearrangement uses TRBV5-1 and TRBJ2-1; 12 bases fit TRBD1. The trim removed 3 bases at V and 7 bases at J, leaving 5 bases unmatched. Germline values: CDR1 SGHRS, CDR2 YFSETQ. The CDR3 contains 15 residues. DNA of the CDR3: TGCGCCAGCAGCTCTGGGACAGGGGGCTGGAATGAGCAGTTCTTC. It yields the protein CASSSGTGGWNEQFF.

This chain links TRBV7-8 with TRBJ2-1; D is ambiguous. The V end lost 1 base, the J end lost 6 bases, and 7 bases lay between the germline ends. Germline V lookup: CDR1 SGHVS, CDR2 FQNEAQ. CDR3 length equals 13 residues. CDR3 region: CASSLGSRNEQFF. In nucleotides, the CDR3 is TGTGCCAGCAGCTTAGGCTCGCGCAATGAGCAGTTCTTC.

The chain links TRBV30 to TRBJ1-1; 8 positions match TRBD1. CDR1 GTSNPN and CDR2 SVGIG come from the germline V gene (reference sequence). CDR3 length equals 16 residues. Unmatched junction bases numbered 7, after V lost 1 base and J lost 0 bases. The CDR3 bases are TGTGCCTGGAGTGGTGCCCGGGACAGGTTGAACACTGAAGCTTTCTTT. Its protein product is CAWSGARDRLNTEAFF.

The CDR3 protein is CASSQDRGSNQPQHF. DNA for the CDR3: TGCGCCAGCAGCCAAGATAGGGGGAGTAATCAGCCCCAGCATTTT. The gene calls are TRBV4-1 and TRBJ1-5, with D possibly TRBD1 on 6 matching bases. Germline CDR1 MGHRA, CDR2 YSYEKL. This CDR3 is built from 15 residues. V was shortened by 0 bases and J by 4 bases, with 10 bases between the two germline ends.

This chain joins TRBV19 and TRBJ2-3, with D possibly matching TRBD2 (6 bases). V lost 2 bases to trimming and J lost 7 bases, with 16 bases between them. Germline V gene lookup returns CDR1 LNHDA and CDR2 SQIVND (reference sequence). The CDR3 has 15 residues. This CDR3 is CASSISGSPGYTQYF. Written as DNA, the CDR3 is TGTGCCAGTAGTATAAGCGGGTCGCCTGGGTATACGCAGTATTTT.

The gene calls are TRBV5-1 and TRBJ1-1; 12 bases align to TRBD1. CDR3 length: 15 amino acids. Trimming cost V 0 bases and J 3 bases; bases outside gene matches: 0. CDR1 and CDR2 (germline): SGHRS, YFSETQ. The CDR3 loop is CASSLGDRGHTEAFF. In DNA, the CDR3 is TGCGCCAGCAGCTTGGGGGACAGGGGGCACACTGAAGCTTTCTTT. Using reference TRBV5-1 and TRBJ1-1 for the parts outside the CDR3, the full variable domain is KAGVTQTPRYLIKTRGQQVTLSCSPISGHRSVSWYQQTPGQGLQFLFEYFSETQRNKGNFPGRFSGRQFSNSRSEMNVSTLELGDSALYLCASSLGDRGHTEAFFGQGTRLTVV.

In nucleotides, the CDR3 is TGTGCCAGCAGCTCCCAGCTAGCGGGAAGGGGGGAGCAGTACTTC. It translates to CASSSQLAGRGEQYF. V and J are TRBV6-1 and TRBJ2-7; 9 positions match TRBD2. The CDR3 consists of 15 residues. Germline loops: CDR1 MNHNS, CDR2 SASEGT. The ends lost 6 bases at V and 7 bases at J; junction bases unmatched: 13.

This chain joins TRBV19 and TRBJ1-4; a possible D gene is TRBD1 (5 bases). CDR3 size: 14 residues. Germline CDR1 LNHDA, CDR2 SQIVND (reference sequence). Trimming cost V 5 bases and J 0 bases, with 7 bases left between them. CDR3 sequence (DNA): TGTGCCAGTAGTGACAGTTCAACTAATGAAAAACTGTTTTTT. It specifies CASSDSSTNEKLFF.

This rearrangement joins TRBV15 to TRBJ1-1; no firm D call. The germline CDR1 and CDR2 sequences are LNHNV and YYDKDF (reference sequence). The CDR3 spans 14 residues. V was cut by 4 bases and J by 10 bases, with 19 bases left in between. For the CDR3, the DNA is TGTGCCACCAGCACCCGTAAAACCGACCGCCTAGCTTTCTTT. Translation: CATSTRKTDRLAFF.

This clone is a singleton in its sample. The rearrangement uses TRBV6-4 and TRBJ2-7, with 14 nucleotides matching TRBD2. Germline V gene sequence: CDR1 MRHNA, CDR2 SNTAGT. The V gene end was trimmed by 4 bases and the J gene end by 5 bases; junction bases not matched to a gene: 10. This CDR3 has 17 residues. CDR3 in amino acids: CASSARGLAGEDHEQYF. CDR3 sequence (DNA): TGTGCCAGCAGTGCACGGGGACTAGCGGGAGAGGACCACGAGCAGTACTTC.

CDR3 loop: CASSRGAGGREQYF. The CDR3 DNA reads as TGTGCCAGCAGCCGAGGGGCAGGGGGCCGCGAGCAGTACTTC. The chain joins TRBV7-2 to TRBJ2-7; 8 bases agree with TRBD1. Trimming removed 5 bases from V and 6 bases from J; junction bases left unmatched: 9. This CDR3 region has 14 residues. The V gene's germline CDR1 is SGHTA and CDR2 FQGNSA.

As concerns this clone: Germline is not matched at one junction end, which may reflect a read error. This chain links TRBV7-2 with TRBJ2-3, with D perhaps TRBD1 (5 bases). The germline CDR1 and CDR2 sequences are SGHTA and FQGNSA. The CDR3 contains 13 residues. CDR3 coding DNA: TGTGCCAGCAGATTAGGGGGCACAGATACGCAGTATTTT. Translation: CASRLGGTDTQYF.

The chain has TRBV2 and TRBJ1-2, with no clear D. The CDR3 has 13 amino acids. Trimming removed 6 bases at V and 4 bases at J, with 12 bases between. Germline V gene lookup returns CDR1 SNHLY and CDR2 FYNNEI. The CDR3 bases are TGTGCCAGCAGAGGAGACGGGTTCTATGGCTACACCTTC. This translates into CASRGDGFYGYTF.

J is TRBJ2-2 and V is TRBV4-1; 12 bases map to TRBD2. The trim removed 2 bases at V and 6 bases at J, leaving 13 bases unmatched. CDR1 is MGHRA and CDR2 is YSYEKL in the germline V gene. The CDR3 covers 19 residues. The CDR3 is CASSQLLAGGGAGAGELFF. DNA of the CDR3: TGCGCCAGCAGCCAACTGCTAGCGGGAGGGGGAGCGGGTGCCGGGGAGCTGTTTTTT.